This TCR beta chain came from a study of T cell repertoires in cytomegalovirus infection. In germline, CDR1 is MNHNS, CDR2 SASEGT. The germline V and J ends were trimmed by 3 bases and 11 bases, with 8 bases remaining between them. The CDR3 totals 11 residues. This clonotype has a count of ten or more. Its target is not known. TCRdb re-called the reads through MiXCR, storing one row per CDR3 protein. The sample has about 69,000 distinct CDR3 sequences, approximately 30% seen once. Here the sequenced sample was CD8+ T cells from cultured PBMCs, taken from culture after CMV antigen stimulation. The V and J genes are TRBV6-1 and TRBJ1-5; D gene unclear. The clonotype comes from a human donor in good health (CMV status not recorded). Some clones in this sample may be carry-over from other donors' samples. CDR3 DNA: TGTGCCAGCAGTGAGCGGGAGACCCAGCATTTT. It specifies CASSERETQHF.